Each of the 27 T cell receptor beta chains below was sequenced from the same sample in a study of blood T cell repertoires in COVID-19. Assay used: immunoSEQ multiplex PCR; TCRdb lists only in-frame clones, some missing. This table has 110,000 or so clones, 85% appearing once. Sample: peripheral blood. The receptors here all came from a man aged 35 to 55 with acute or convalescent COVID-19.

The genes are TRBV6-2 or TRBV6-3 and TRBJ2-5; D perhaps matches TRBD2 (5 bases). The CDR3 extends over 14 amino acids. The germline gives CDR1 MNHEY, CDR2 SVGEGT. The germline V and J ends were trimmed by 4 bases and 3 bases, with 12 bases remaining between them. The CDR3 protein is CASSSTWTEETQYF. The DNA for the CDR3 is TGTGCCAGCAGTTCCACATGGACTGAAGAGACCCAGTACTTC.

The chain has TRBV6-2 or TRBV6-3 and TRBJ2-2; 10 nucleotides line up with TRBD1. Germline assignment: CDR1 MNHEY and CDR2 SVGEGT. CDR3 size: 18 residues. V was pared by 0 bases and J by 9 bases, with 13 bases of the junction left unmatched. CDR3 bases: TGTGCCAGCAGTTACTCGACCCCCGGGACAGGGGATTACCGGGAGCTGTTTTTT. Encoded protein: CASSYSTPGTGDYRELFF.

The CDR3 DNA reads as TGCGCCAGCAGCTTGAGGACAGGATCGAACACCGGGGAGCTGTTTTTT. Translation gives CASSLRTGSNTGELFF. The rearrangement joins TRBV5-1 to TRBJ2-2; 7 nucleotides match TRBD1. This CDR3 region has 16 residues. Germline-derived CDR1 and CDR2 are SGHRS and YFSETQ. The J segment lost 0 bases and the V segment lost 1 base, leaving 3 bases of the junction unmatched. Supplemented by reference TRBV5-1 and TRBJ2-2, the full variable domain reads KAGVTQTPRYLIKTRGQQVTLSCSPISGHRSVSWYQQTPGQGLQFLFEYFSETQRNKGNFPGRFSGRQFSNSRSEMNVSTLELGDSALYLCASSLRTGSNTGELFFGEGSRLTVL.

The rearrangement joins TRBV5-4 to TRBJ1-1; D is uncertain. CDR3 size: 14 residues. CDR1 and CDR2 (germline): SGHNT, YYREEE (reference sequence). V lost 4 bases, J lost 5 bases, and 15 bases lay in between. The CDR3 DNA sequence: TGTGCCAGCAGCCCGGACTCCGGACGGACTGAAGCTTTCTTT. This encodes CASSPDSGRTEAFF.

The J gene is TRBJ2-4, the V gene TRBV21-1; no DNA check was done on the table's D call, TRBD1. TRBV21-1 is a recognized pseudogene. This CDR3 is built from 15 residues. CDR3 sequence (DNA): TGTGCCAGCAGCAAATTAAGGGTGGCAGGGGCCATTCAGTACTTC. Its translation: CASSKLRVAGAIQYF.

The chain is built from TRBV10-3 and TRBJ1-1, with 7 bases that match TRBD1. V shed 5 bases, J shed 7 bases, and the junction held 4 bases outside the gene matches. The CDR3 covers 12 residues. Germline V CDR1 and CDR2: ENHRY, SYGVKD. The CDR3 loop is CAISSTGDEAFF. The CDR3 region has the DNA TGTGCCATCAGTTCCACAGGGGATGAAGCTTTCTTT.

The V and J genes are TRBV7-3 and TRBJ2-6; D may be TRBD1 (5 bases). V was shortened by 2 bases and J by 14 bases, with 10 bases between the two germline ends. The germline CDR1 and CDR2 sequences are SGHTA and FQGTGA. The CDR3 loop spans 12 amino acids. CDR3 sequence: CASSLAGSLLTF. The CDR3 DNA reads as TGTGCCAGCAGCTTAGCAGGGTCGCTCCTGACTTTC.

This chain joins TRBV5-1 and TRBJ2-7; TRBD1 agrees at 7 bases. The germline CDR1 and CDR2 sequences are SGHRS and YFSETQ. The CDR3 covers 15 residues. Trimming took 0 bases from V and 0 from J; bases not matched to a gene: 3. CDR3 protein: CASSLEGTASYEQYF. CDR3 nucleotides: TGCGCCAGCAGCTTGGAAGGGACAGCCTCCTACGAGCAGTACTTC.

This rearrangement joins TRBV19 to TRBJ2-1; 9 bases match TRBD2. The CDR3 loop spans 14 amino acids. In germline, CDR1 is LNHDA, CDR2 SQIVND (reference sequence). V dropped 6 bases and J dropped 7; count of bases not matched to a gene: 7. CDR3 coding DNA: TGTGCCAGTAGGAAGCGGGGGGCCGAGAATGAGCAGTTCTTC. Protein product: CASRKRGAENEQFF.

Written as DNA, the CDR3 is TGTGCCATTAGTATGCAGGGTAGCAATCAGCCCCAGCATTTT. This gives the protein CAISMQGSNQPQHF. The chain is built from TRBV10-3 and TRBJ1-5; the D gene is possibly TRBD1 (5 bases). The CDR3 is 14 amino acids. Trimming took off 9 bases at V and 0 bases at J, with 12 bases between the two ends. The germline V gene encodes CDR1 ENHRY and CDR2 SYGVKD.

The chain combines TRBV24-1 with TRBJ1-2, with 9 bases fitting TRBD1. The V and J ends lost 10 bases and 3 bases, in that order; junction bases with no gene match: 11. This CDR3 has 15 residues. Germline lookup yields CDR1 KGHDR and CDR2 SFDVKD. CDR3 nucleotides: TGTGCCACTCAACGCACCGACAGGGGGGACTATGGCTACACCTTC. Protein product: CATQRTDRGDYGYTF.

The V and J genes are TRBV12-2 and TRBJ2-5; the DNA was not compared with TRBD1, the D call given in the table. TRBV12-2 is a listed pseudogene. This CDR3 comprises 18 residues. The CDR3 is CASRLGWDRVCLEETQYF. The DNA for the CDR3 is TGTGCAAGTCGCTTAGGGTGGGACAGGGTGTGTCTCGAAGAGACCCAGTACTTC.

V and J are TRBV5-1 and TRBJ2-1; 7 bases are shared with TRBD1. V shed 1 base, J shed 2 bases, and the junction held 3 bases outside the gene matches. The CDR3 spans 15 residues. Per germline, CDR1 SGHRS and CDR2 YFSETQ. This chain's CDR3 is CASSLTGDTYNEQFF. In nucleotides, the CDR3 is TGCGCCAGCAGCTTGACAGGGGACACCTACAATGAGCAGTTCTTC.

The CDR3 nucleotides read TGTGCCAGCAGCTCTACAGGGCCCGACACTGAAGCTTTCTTT. It codes for CASSSTGPDTEAFF. The rearrangement joins TRBV5-5 to TRBJ1-1; maybe TRBD1 (6 bases). Germline CDR1 and CDR2: SGHKS and YYEKEE (reference sequence). This CDR3 comprises 14 residues. The germline V and J ends were trimmed by 3 bases and 3 bases, with 12 bases remaining between them.

The chain employs TRBV6-5 and TRBJ2-2; maybe TRBD2 (6 bases). The CDR3 loop spans 15 amino acids. Germline CDR1 MNHEY, CDR2 SVGAGI. Trimming took 0 bases from V and 1 from J, leaving 6 bases between them. The CDR3 nucleotides are TGTGCCAGCAGTTACTCGGGACTGAACACCGGGGAGCTGTTTTTT. Its translation: CASSYSGLNTGELFF.

The CDR3 DNA is TGTGCCAGCAGCTTAATAGCGGGAGTTTCCCTGGATACGCAGTATTTT. Its protein product is CASSLIAGVSLDTQYF. The chain carries TRBV11-2 and TRBJ2-3; 9 nucleotides align to TRBD2. The trim removed 2 bases at V and 6 bases at J, leaving 9 bases unmatched. The CDR3 consists of 16 residues. CDR1 and CDR2 (germline): SGHAT, FQNNGV.

The chain has TRBV27 and TRBJ2-7; D is unresolved. The germline V gene has CDR1 MNHEY and CDR2 SMNVEV (reference sequence). CDR3 length: 14 residues. The ends were cut back, 2 bases at V and 0 bases at J, with 8 bases in the middle. The CDR3 DNA sequence: TGTGCCAGCAGTTTAACAGTCGCCTCCTACGAGCAGTACTTC. Translating it yields CASSLTVASYEQYF.

The chain has TRBV29-1 and TRBJ1-5, with a tentative D call TRBD1 (6 bases). Germline V gene data show CDR1 as SQVTM and CDR2 as ANQGSEA. V was trimmed by 6 bases and J by 7 bases, leaving 13 bases between them. The CDR3 is made up of 12 amino acids. CDR3 loop: CSVTQGSQPQHF. The CDR3 nucleotides are TGCAGCGTCACACAGGGCTCCCAGCCCCAGCATTTT.

This clone showed up just once. This chain uses TRBV12-5 with TRBJ2-3, with D perhaps TRBD2 (5 bases). The CDR3 contains 15 residues. Per the germline V gene, CDR1 is LGHNT and CDR2 is FRNRAP. V lost 3 bases, J lost 6 bases, and 16 bases lay in between. This CDR3 is CASGFPFGDKDTQYF. For the CDR3, the DNA is TGTGCTAGTGGTTTCCCCTTCGGGGATAAGGATACGCAGTATTTT.

The chain is built from TRBV2 and TRBJ2-1; 7 bases align to TRBD1. Per germline, CDR1 SNHLY and CDR2 FYNNEI. V was clipped by 6 bases and J by 9 bases; unmatched bases: 14. The CDR3 sequence is 15 residues long. The CDR3 spells CASSPTGSNVGEQFF. CDR3 nucleotide sequence: TGTGCCAGCAGCCCGACAGGGAGTAATGTAGGTGAGCAGTTCTTC.

The gene calls are TRBV9 and TRBJ2-4; TRBD1 matches at 11 bases. V lost 4 bases and J lost 6; bases outside the gene matches: 9. CDR1 SGDLS and CDR2 YYNGEE come from the germline V gene. This CDR3 has 16 residues. The CDR3 sequence: CASSSGTGGSGNIQYF. The CDR3 DNA reads as TGTGCCAGCAGCTCCGGGACAGGGGGGTCCGGAAACATTCAGTACTTC.

This sequence joins TRBV7-3 and TRBJ2-3; a possible D gene is TRBD2 (5 bases). Germline CDR1 and CDR2: SGHTA and FQGTGA. Trimming left V 0 bases short and J 0 bases short, with 16 bases between. The CDR3 is 18 residues long. CDR3 loop: CASSLTFSGSPSTDTQYF. The CDR3, as DNA: TGTGCCAGCAGCTTAACCTTTTCGGGGTCGCCCAGCACAGATACGCAGTATTTT.

The J gene is TRBJ2-5, the V gene TRBV19; maybe TRBD1 (6 bases). The CDR3 is 14 amino acids. Germline values: CDR1 LNHDA, CDR2 SQIVND (reference sequence). V was clipped by 2 bases and J by 1 base, with 8 bases between them. The CDR3 reads CASSIRGIQETQYF. The CDR3 nucleotides are TGTGCCAGTAGTATAAGGGGGATCCAAGAGACCCAGTACTTC.

The chain combines TRBV4-1 with TRBJ1-5; D is perhaps TRBD1 (6 bases). Germline loops: CDR1 MGHRA, CDR2 YSYEKL. Trimming pared 4 bases from V and 4 bases from J, leaving 14 bases between. The CDR3 is 15 amino acids. As DNA, the CDR3 is TGCGCCAGCAGCCCTGTCAGGGGCCCTAATCAGCCCCAGCATTTT. It translates to CASSPVRGPNQPQHF.

V is TRBV30 and J is TRBJ1-1; TRBD1 might be the D (5 bases). V shed 5 bases and J shed 6 bases, with 13 bases lying between them. Per the germline V gene, CDR1 is GTSNPN and CDR2 is SVGIG (reference sequence). The CDR3 runs 12 residues. CDR3 in DNA: TGTGCCTGGGGAAAACGGGGGGCTGAAGCTTTCTTT. Translated, it gives CAWGKRGAEAFF. Full variable domain (rest looked up from reference TRBV30 and TRBJ1-1): SQTIHQWPATLVQPVGSPLSLECTVEGTSNPNLYWYRQAAGRGLQLLFYSVGIGQISSEVPQNLSASRPQDRQFILSSKKLLLSDSGFYLCAWGKRGAEAFFGQGTRLTVV.

This clone appeared once. The genes are TRBV11-2 and TRBJ2-1; D is possibly TRBD1 (6 bases). Between the trimmed V and J ends, which lost 0 bases and 3 bases, there was a span of 12 bases. In germline, CDR1 is SGHAT, CDR2 FQNNGV. The CDR3 extends over 16 amino acids. CDR3 residues: CASSLEYRTVYNEQFF. CDR3 coding DNA: TGTGCCAGCAGCTTAGAGTACCGGACAGTCTACAATGAGCAGTTCTTC.

The chain joins TRBV12-3 or TRBV12-4 to TRBJ2-1, with a weak D call TRBD2 (6 bases). The CDR3 consists of 11 residues. With 5 bases removed from V and 7 bases from J, the gap between germline ends came to 6 bases. The CDR3 coding sequence is TGTGCCAGCAGTAGCGGGAATGAGCAGTTCTTC. Translation: CASSSGNEQFF.